This TCR beta chain was documented in a study of post-analysis software for immune sequencing data. The overall study: The patients showed relapsing-remitting, secondary progressive and progressive-relapsing multiple sclerosis courses. Findings and caveats of the study: Patients had higher frequencies than controls of roughly five TRBV segments, including TRBV5-6, TRBV5-1 and TRBV20-1. F-measure co-clustering was strong for batch-matched samples.

Researchers reported that TCR beta cDNA libraries carried unique molecular identifiers. Each CDR3 protein gets one entry after TCRdb re-called the PCR reads with MiXCR. The sample has more than 500,000 distinct CDR3 sequences, under 40% seen once. With V trimmed by 7 bases and J by 4 bases, 10 bases remained unmatched. Per germline, CDR1 SGHRS and CDR2 YFSETQ. This CDR3 has 14 amino acids. In the case of this clonotype: Its specificity is unknown.

The receptor was derived from a girl under 18 with multiple sclerosis. The material sequenced was blood. The chain couples TRBV5-1 to TRBJ2-7, with 8 bases identical to TRBD1. As DNA, the CDR3 is TGCGCCAGCGGCCAGGGGACAGGTGCTTACGAGCAGTACTTC. Translated, it gives CASGQGTGAYEQYF.